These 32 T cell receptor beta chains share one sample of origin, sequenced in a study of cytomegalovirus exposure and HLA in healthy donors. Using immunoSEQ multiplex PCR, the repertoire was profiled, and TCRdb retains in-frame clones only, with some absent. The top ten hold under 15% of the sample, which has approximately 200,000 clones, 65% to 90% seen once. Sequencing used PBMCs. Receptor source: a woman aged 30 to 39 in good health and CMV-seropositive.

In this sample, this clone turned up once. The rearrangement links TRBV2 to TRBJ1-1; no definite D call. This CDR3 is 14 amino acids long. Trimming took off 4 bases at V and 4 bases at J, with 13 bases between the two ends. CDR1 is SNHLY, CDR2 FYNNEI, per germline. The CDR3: CASSVTFEGTEAFF. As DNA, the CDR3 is TGTGCCAGCAGTGTAACTTTTGAGGGCACTGAAGCTTTCTTT.

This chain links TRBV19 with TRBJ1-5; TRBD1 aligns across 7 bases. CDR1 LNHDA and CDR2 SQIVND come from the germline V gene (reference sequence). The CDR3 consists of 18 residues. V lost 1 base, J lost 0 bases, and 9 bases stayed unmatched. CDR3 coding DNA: TGTGCCAGTAGTATAGGAGAAACAGGGGCGTATAGCAATCAGCCCCAGCATTTT. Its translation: CASSIGETGAYSNQPQHF.

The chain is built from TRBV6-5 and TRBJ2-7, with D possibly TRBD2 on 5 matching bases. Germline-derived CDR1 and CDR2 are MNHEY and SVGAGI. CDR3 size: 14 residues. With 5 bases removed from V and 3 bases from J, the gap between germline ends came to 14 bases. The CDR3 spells CASSPADWYYEQYF. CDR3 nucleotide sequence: TGTGCCAGCAGTCCAGCGGACTGGTACTACGAGCAGTACTTC.

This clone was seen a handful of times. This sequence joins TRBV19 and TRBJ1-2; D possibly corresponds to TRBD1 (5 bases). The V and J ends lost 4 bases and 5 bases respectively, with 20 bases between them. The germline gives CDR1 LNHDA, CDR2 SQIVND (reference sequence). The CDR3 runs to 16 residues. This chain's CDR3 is CASSTHTQPGYYGYTF. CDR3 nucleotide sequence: TGTGCCAGTAGTACCCATACCCAGCCAGGGTATTATGGCTACACCTTC. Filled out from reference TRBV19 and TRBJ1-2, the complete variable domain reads DGGITQSPKYLFRKEGQNVTLSCEQNLNHDAMYWYRQDPGQGLRLIYYSQIVNDFQKGDIAEGYSVSREKKESFPLTVTSAQKNPTAFYLCASSTHTQPGYYGYTFGSGTRLTVV.

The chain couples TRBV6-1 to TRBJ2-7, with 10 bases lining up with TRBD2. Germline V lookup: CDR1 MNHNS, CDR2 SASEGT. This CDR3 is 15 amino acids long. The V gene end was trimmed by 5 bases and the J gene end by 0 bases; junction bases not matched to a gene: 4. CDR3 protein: CASSLTSGISYEQYF. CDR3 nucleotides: TGTGCCAGCAGTCTAACTAGCGGGATCTCCTACGAGCAGTACTTC.

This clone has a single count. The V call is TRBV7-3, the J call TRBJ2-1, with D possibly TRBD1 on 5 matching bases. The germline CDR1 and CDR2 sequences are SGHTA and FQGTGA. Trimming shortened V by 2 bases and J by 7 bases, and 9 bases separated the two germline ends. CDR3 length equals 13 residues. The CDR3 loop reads CASSLGGANEQFF. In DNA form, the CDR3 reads TGTGCCAGCAGCTTAGGTGGGGCAAATGAGCAGTTCTTC. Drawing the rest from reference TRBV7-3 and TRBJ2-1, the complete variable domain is GAGVSQTPSNKVTEKGKYVELRCDPISGHTALYWYRQSLGQGPEFLIYFQGTGAADDSGLPNDRFFAVRPEGSVSTLKIQRTERGDSAVYLCASSLGGANEQFFGPGTRLTVL.

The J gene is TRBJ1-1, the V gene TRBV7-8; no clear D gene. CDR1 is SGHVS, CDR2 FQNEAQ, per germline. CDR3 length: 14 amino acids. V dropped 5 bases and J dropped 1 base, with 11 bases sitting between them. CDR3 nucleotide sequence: TGTGCCAGCAGCAACGACCGAGGGAACACTGAAGCTTTCTTT. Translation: CASSNDRGNTEAFF.

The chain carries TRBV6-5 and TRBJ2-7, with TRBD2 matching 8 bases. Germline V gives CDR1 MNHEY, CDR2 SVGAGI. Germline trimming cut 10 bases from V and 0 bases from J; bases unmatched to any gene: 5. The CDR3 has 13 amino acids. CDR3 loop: CATTSAASYEQYF. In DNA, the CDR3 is TGTGCCACGACTAGCGCCGCCTCCTACGAGCAGTACTTC.

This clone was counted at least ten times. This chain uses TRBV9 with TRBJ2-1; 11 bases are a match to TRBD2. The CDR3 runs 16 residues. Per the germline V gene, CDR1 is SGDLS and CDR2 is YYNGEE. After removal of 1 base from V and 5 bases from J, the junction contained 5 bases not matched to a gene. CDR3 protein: CASSVLAGGLNNEQFF. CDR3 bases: TGTGCCAGCAGCGTACTAGCGGGAGGCCTTAACAATGAGCAGTTCTTC.

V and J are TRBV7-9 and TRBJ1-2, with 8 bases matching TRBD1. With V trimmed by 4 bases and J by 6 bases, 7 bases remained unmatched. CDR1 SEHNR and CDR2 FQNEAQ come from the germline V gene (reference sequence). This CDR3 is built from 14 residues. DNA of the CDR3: TGTGCCAGCAGCTCCCTGACAGGGGTCGATGGCTACACCTTC. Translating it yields CASSSLTGVDGYTF.

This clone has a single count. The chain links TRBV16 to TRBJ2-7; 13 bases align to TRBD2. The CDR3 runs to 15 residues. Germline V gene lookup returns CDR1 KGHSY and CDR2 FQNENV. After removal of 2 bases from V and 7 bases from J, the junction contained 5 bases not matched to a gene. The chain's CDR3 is CASSQRLAGGREQYF. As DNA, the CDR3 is TGTGCCAGCAGCCAACGACTAGCGGGAGGACGAGAGCAGTACTTC.

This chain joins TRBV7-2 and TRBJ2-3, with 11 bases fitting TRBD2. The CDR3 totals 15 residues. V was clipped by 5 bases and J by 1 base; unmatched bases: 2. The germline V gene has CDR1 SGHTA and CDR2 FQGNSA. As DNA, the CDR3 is TGTGCCAGCAGCCGTAGCGGGGGGGGCACAGATACGCAGTATTTT. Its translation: CASSRSGGGTDTQYF.

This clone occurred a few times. The DNA of the CDR3 is TGTGCCAGCCTTAAGGGGTGGGACGAGCAGTACTTC. Its translation is CASLKGWDEQYF. The chain employs TRBV28 and TRBJ2-7; perhaps TRBD1 as D (5 bases). CDR1 is MDHEN and CDR2 is SYDVKM in the germline V gene. The CDR3 runs to 12 residues. V lost 8 bases, J lost 5 bases, and 13 bases lay in between.

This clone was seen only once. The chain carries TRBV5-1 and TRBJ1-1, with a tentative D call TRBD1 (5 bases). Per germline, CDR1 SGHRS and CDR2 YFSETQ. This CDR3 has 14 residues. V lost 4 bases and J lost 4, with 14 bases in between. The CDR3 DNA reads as TGCGCCAGCAGCCCAGACGGGGGTAGCACTGAAGCTTTCTTT. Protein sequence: CASSPDGGSTEAFF.

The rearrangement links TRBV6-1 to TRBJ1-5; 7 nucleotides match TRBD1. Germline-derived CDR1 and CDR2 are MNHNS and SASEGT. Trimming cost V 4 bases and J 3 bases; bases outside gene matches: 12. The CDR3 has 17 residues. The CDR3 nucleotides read TGTGCCAGCAGTGCCCACAGGGGTTGGGTTATCAATCAGCCCCAGCATTTT. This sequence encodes CASSAHRGWVINQPQHF.

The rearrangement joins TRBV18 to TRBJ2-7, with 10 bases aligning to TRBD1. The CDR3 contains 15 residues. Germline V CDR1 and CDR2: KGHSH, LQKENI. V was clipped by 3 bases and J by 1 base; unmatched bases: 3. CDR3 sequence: CASSPWTGGSYEQYF. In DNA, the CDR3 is TGTGCCAGCTCACCCTGGACAGGGGGATCCTACGAGCAGTACTTC.

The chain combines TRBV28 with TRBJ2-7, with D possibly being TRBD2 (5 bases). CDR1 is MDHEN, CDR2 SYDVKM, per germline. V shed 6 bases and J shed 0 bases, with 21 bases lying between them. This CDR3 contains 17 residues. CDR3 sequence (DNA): TGTGCCAGCAGGGAATCGGTCGGGATGGTCGGCTCCTACGAGCAGTACTTC. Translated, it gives CASRESVGMVGSYEQYF.

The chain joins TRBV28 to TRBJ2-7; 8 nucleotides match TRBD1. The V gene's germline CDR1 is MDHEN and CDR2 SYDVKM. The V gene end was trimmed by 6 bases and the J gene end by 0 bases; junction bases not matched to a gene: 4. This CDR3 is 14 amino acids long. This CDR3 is CASRDRVGSYEQYF. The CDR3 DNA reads TGTGCCAGCAGGGACAGGGTGGGCTCCTACGAGCAGTACTTC.

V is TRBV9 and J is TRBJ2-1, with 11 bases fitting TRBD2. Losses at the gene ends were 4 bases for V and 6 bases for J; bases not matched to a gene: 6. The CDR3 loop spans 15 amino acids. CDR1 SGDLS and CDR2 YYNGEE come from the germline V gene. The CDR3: CASSQLAGDRNEQFF. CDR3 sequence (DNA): TGTGCCAGCAGCCAACTAGCGGGAGATCGCAATGAGCAGTTCTTC.

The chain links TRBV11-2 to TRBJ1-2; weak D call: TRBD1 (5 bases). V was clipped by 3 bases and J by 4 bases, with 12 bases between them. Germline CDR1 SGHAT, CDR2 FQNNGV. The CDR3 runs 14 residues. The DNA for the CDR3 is TGTGCCAGCAGCTTCGTGTCGGGGGGCTATGGCTACACCTTC. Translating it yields CASSFVSGGYGYTF.

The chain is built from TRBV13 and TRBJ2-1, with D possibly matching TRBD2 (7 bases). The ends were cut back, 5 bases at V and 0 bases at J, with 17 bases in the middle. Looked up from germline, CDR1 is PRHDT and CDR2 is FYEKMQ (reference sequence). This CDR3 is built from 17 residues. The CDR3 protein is CASSPRGGTLSYNEQFF. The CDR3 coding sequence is TGTGCCAGCAGCCCGAGGGGAGGGACACTCTCCTACAATGAGCAGTTCTTC.

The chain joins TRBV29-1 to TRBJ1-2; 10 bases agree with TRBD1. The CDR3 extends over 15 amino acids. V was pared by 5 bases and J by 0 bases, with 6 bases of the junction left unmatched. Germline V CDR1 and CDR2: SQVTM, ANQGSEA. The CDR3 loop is CSVHDRGLSNYGYTF. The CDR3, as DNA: TGCAGCGTTCACGACAGGGGGCTTTCTAACTATGGCTACACCTTC.

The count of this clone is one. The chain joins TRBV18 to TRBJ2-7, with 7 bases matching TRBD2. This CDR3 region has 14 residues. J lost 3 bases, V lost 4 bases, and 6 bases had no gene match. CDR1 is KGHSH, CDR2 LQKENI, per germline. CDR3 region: CASSRSSGVYEQYF. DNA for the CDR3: TGTGCCAGCTCACGTTCCAGCGGGGTCTACGAGCAGTACTTC.

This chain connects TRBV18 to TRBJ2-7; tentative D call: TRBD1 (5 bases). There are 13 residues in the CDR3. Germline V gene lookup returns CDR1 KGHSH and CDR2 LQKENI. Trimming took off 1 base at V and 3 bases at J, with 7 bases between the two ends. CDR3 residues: CASSPLRDYEQYF. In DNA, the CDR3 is TGTGCCAGCTCACCACTCAGGGACTACGAGCAGTACTTC.

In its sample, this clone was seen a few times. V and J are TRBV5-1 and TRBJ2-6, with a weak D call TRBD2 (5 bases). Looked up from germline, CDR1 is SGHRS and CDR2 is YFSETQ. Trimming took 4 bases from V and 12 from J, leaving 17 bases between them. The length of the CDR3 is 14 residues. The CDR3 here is CASSPAEARGVLTF. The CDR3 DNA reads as TGCGCCAGCAGCCCCGCCGAGGCACGGGGCGTCCTGACTTTC.

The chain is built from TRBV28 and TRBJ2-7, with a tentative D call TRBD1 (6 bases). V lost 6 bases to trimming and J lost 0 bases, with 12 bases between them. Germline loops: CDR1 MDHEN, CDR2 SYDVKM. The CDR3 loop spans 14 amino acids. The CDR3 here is CASRFRTVSYEQYF. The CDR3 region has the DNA TGTGCCAGCAGGTTCCGGACAGTCTCCTACGAGCAGTACTTC. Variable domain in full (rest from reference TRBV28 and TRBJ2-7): DVKVTQSSRYLVKRTGEKVFLECVQDMDHENMFWYRQDPGLGLRLIYFSYDVKMKEKGDIPEGYSVSREKKERFSLILESASTNQTSMYLCASRFRTVSYEQYFGPGTRLTVT.

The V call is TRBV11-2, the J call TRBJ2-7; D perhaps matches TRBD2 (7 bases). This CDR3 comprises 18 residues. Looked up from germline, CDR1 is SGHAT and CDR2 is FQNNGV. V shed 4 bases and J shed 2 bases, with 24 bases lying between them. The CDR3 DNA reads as TGTGCCAGCAGCTCCACCAGGGGCCCCAGCGGGAAGCCCTACGAGCAGTACTTC. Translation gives CASSSTRGPSGKPYEQYF.

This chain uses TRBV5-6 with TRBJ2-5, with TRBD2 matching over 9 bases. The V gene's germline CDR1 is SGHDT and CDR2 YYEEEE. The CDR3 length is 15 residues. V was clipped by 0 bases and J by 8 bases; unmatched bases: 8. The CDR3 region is CASSLAVVAGDTQYF. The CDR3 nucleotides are TGTGCCAGCAGCTTGGCCGTGGTAGCGGGAGACACCCAGTACTTC. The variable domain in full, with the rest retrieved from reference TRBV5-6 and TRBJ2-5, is DAGVTQSPTHLIKTRGQQVTLRCSPKSGHDTVSWYQQALGQGPQFIFQYYEEEERQRGNFPDRFSGHQFPNYSSELNVNALLLGDSALYLCASSLAVVAGDTQYFGPGTRLLVL.

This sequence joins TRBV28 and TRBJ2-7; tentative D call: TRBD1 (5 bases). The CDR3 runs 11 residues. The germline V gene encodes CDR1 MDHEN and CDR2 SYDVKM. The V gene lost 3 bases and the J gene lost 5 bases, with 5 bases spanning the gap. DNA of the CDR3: TGTGCCAGCAGTTTCAGGGACGAGCAGTACTTC. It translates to CASSFRDEQYF.

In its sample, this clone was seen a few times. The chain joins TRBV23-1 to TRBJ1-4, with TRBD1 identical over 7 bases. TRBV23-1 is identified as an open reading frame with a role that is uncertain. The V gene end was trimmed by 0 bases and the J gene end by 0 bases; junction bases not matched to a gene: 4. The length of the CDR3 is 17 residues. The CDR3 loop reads CASSQSPGTATNEKLFF. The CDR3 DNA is TGCGCCAGCAGTCAATCCCCGGGGACAGCAACTAATGAAAAACTGTTTTTT.

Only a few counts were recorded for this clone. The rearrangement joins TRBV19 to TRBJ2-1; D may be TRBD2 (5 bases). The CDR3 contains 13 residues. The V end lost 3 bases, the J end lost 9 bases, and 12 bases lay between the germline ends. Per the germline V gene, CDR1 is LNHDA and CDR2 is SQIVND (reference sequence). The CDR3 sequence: CASSITSDTEQFF. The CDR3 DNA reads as TGTGCCAGTAGTATTACTAGTGATACTGAGCAGTTCTTC.

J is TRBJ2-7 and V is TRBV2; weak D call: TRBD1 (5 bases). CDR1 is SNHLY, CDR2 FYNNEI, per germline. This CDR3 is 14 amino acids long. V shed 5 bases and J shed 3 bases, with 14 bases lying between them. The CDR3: CASSKQTADYEQYF. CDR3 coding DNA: TGTGCCAGCAGTAAACAGACAGCTGACTACGAGCAGTACTTC.